The present entry profiles one T cell receptor (beta chain) with its context. Its antigen specificity is not known. The record has no base qualities; no much larger clone is one base away. TCR beta CDR3 regions were amplified from RNA transcripts. A first-round RT-PCR of the TCR CDR3 used the HTBI primer set with the Qiagen OneStep RT-PCR kit. Libraries were constructed in a second round of multiplex PCR, after which size selection and purification were carried out. Sequencing of the libraries was done on an Illumina HiSeq2000 using paired-end 100 bp reads. The study's processing was this. SOAPnuke was used to process the raw data, with reads discarded if the reads contained adapters or uncalled bases, had a mean Phred below 15, or lacked an exact constant-primer or identifier match. High-quality paired reads were merged with COPE v1.2.5, and unique nucleotide sequences were defined as clonotypes. MiTCR v1.1 was used to align the clonotypes against IMGT TRBV, TRBD and TRBJ reference segments. The analysis was restricted to V-J combinations with a frequency above 0.0001, which together covered over 99% of the repertoires. A TCS score was defined as the ratio between F50 (clonal expansion) and ExV (chaos), using BLOSUM62-based TCRdist between CDR3 peptides within each V-J. Welch's t-statistics and random forest reduced some 510 V-J features to 13, which were used in a naive Bayes classifier (R e1071). Thyroid-blood repertoire similarity was quantified with the Morisita-Horn index. TCRdb passed the public sequencing reads through fastp at Q25 and MiXCR, retaining productive beta sequences. A single entry per CDR3 protein holds the most common genes and DNA from its merged rows. Clone size and V and J calls follow TCRdb, not the original study. The sample contains hundreds of thousands of distinct CDR3 sequences, roughly a third of them found a single time. The top ten hold around 30% of the sample.

From a lookup of the germline V gene (reference sequence), CDR1 and CDR2 are LNHDA and SQIVND. The junction carries 16 bases between V and J, which are trimmed by 2 bases and 3 bases respectively. The CDR3, from cysteine to phenylalanine, totals 16 residues. Only CDR3 DNA remains: 48 bases, in frame from the first base. A patient counted as having stable Graves' hyperthyroidism if no progression to ophthalmopathy occurred over 18 months of follow-up. Hyperthyroidism patients were newly diagnosed, with disease duration under 2 months, and aged 18 to 65 years. The study excluded patients with uncontrolled infections, other autoimmune diseases, pregnancy or lactation. Diagnoses were based on clinical symptoms, serum thyroxine and TRAb, thyroid ultrasound and orbital computed tomography. Ficoll-Paque density gradient centrifugation was used to isolate PBMCs from 8 to 10 ml of fresh peripheral blood. Total RNA was extracted using Trizol reagent, and RNA quality was assessed on an Agilent 2100 Bioanalyzer.

The data were taken from a study of T cells in Graves' hyperthyroidism and ophthalmopathy (dated by TCRdb to about 2019). General notes on the study: Peripheral blood was sampled at the time of initial diagnosis, prior to any treatment. The roughly 91 discovery patients were randomly divided into training and test sets at a 7:3 ratio. In more than five Graves' hyperthyroidism patients, the study also compared T-cell repertoires from thyroid tissue with T-cell repertoires from blood. Once sampling was done, hyperthyroidism patients were given methimazole at a starting dose of 30 mg daily, whereas ophthalmopathy patients were given high-dose intravenous methylprednisolone. An independent validation cohort of about 20 hyperthyroidism patients and roughly 16 patients who later progressed to ophthalmopathy tested prospective prediction of ophthalmopathy. TCR V-J signatures able to tell the groups apart were searched for in a discovery cohort of 100 or so patients, of whom 43 had Graves' ophthalmopathy and about 60 had stable Graves' hyperthyroidism. The paper reports TCR Vbeta CDR3 sequencing of some 140 peripheral blood samples: 40 or so ophthalmopathy, about 75 hyperthyroidism and around 17 progressor patients. Broad study findings and their caveats: In validation, the model predicted progression to ophthalmopathy a median of roughly six months before onset, with 70% to 71% sensitivity and about 75% specificity. A 13 V-J signature model separated ophthalmopathy from stable hyperthyroidism, with around 90% sensitivity and about 81% specificity in cross-validation and 80%/75% in testing. Most expanded thyroid clonotypes (frequency above 0.001) were also found in blood, which suggests that blood repertoires may mirror thyroid immune responses. Sample size was not statistically predetermined, and investigators were not blinded to group allocation.

The receptor comes from a woman in her forties with Graves' hyperthyroidism. Sequenced sample: blood. Here the chain combines TRBV19 and TRBJ2-5; matching of 6 bases hints at TRBD2 as the D gene. The CDR3 reads as follows: CASSISPGVGKETQYF. The DNA is TGTGCCAGTAGTATATCCCCGGGGGTAGGGAAAGAGACCCAGTACTTC.